The 18 T cell receptor beta chains given below trace back to one sample, sequenced in a study of vaccination and CD4 T cells after COVID-19. The treatment: roughly ten-day PBMC culture with coronavirus spike peptide pools or control peptides (ViraFEST assay). For these TCRs, the target antigens are not known. Cultured CD4+ T cell DNA underwent sequencing with the Oncomine TCR Beta short-read assay. TCRdb re-called the PCR reads with MiXCR, one entry per CDR3 protein. Of fewer than 12,000 distinct CDR3 sequences listed, around three fifths were seen once; the top ten hold 34%. The sequenced sample consisted of CD4+ T cells from blood, cultured in vitro. Source of these receptors: a human donor who had recovered from COVID-19.

The chain links TRBV12-3 or TRBV12-4 to TRBJ2-7; 11 bases are a match to TRBD2. There are 14 residues in the CDR3. Unmatched junction bases numbered 4, after V lost 6 bases and J lost 3 bases. The CDR3 DNA is TGTGCCAGCAGAACTAGCGGGAGTTTCTACGAGCAGTACTTC. It encodes CASRTSGSFYEQYF.

V gene TRBV19 combines with J gene TRBJ1-2; D gene ambiguous. Germline loops: CDR1 LNHDA, CDR2 SQIVND (reference sequence). The V end was cut by 2 bases, the J end by 7 bases, with 14 bases between. The CDR3 spans 14 residues. The CDR3 DNA follows: TGTGCCAGTAGTATATCTTTGACCGCCGGTGGCTACACCTTC. As protein: CASSISLTAGGYTF.

This clonotype was found a few times. The rearrangement links TRBV6-2 or TRBV6-3 to TRBJ2-5; 9 nucleotides line up with TRBD1. The CDR3 has 13 amino acids. Looked up from germline, CDR1 is MNHEY and CDR2 is SVGEGT. V lost 10 bases and J lost 4; bases outside the gene matches: 7. For the CDR3, the DNA is TGTGCCATCCGGGACAGGGTTCGAGAGACCCAGTACTTC. Translation gives CAIRDRVRETQYF.

The chain carries TRBV30 and TRBJ1-6; TRBD1 matches at 8 bases. Unmatched junction bases numbered 3, after V lost 8 bases and J lost 6 bases. CDR3 length: 12 amino acids. Germline V gene lookup returns CDR1 GTSNPN and CDR2 SVGIG (reference sequence). The CDR3 DNA reads as TGTGCCGGGACAGGCGGTAATTCACCCCTCCACTTT. Its protein is CAGTGGNSPLHF.

This clonotype was observed a few times. V and J are TRBV28 and TRBJ1-5, with TRBD1 as a possible D gene (5 bases). This CDR3 comprises 17 residues. V gave up 3 bases and J gave up 4 bases, with 19 bases separating them. CDR1 and CDR2 from the germline V gene are MDHEN and SYDVKM. CDR3 loop: CASSFSRGSRTNQPQHF. The CDR3 DNA reads TGTGCCAGCAGTTTCTCTCGAGGGAGCCGGACAAATCAGCCCCAGCATTTT. Complete variable domain (other parts from reference TRBV28 and TRBJ1-5): DVKVTQSSRYLVKRTGEKVFLECVQDMDHENMFWYRQDPGLGLRLIYFSYDVKMKEKGDIPEGYSVSREKKERFSLILESASTNQTSMYLCASSFSRGSRTNQPQHFGDGTRLSIL.

The chain joins TRBV5-1 to TRBJ1-1; TRBD1 is a possible D gene (5 bases). Germline-derived CDR1 and CDR2 are SGHRS and YFSETQ. V gave up 5 bases and J gave up 4 bases, with 12 bases separating them. The CDR3 extends over 13 amino acids. The CDR3 region is CASSITGGTEAFF. As DNA, the CDR3 is TGCGCCAGCAGTATAACGGGGGGCACTGAAGCTTTCTTT.

The rearrangement links TRBV6-1 to TRBJ1-2; 8 positions match TRBD1. The CDR3 is made up of 15 amino acids. Germline loops: CDR1 MNHNS, CDR2 SASEGT. J gave up 7 bases and V 8 bases, and 15 bases lay outside the gene matches. CDR3 region: CASGMDREAFGGYTF. The CDR3 bases are TGTGCCAGCGGGATGGACAGGGAAGCCTTCGGTGGCTACACCTTC.

This sequence joins TRBV15 and TRBJ2-2; a possible D gene is TRBD2 (5 bases). The CDR3 spans 13 residues. V dropped 3 bases and J dropped 4 bases, with 6 bases sitting between them. CDR1 LNHNV and CDR2 YYDKDF come from the germline V gene (reference sequence). CDR3 region: CATSRAGTGELFF. The CDR3 DNA reads as TGTGCCACCAGCAGGGCGGGCACCGGGGAGCTGTTTTTT.

The J gene is TRBJ2-3, the V gene TRBV15, with 7 positions matching TRBD1. Germline trimming cut 0 bases from V and 5 bases from J; bases unmatched to any gene: 8. The CDR3 runs 16 residues. Germline CDR1 reads LNHNV; CDR2 reads YYDKDF (reference sequence). CDR3 sequence reads: CATSRERQGVQDTQYF. In DNA, the CDR3 is TGTGCCACCAGCAGAGAGAGGCAGGGGGTGCAAGATACGCAGTATTTT.

J is TRBJ2-5 and V is TRBV7-2; tentatively, D is TRBD1 (6 bases). The V gene lost 7 bases and the J gene lost 4 bases, with 13 bases spanning the gap. The CDR3 length is 13 residues. From germline, CDR1 is SGHTA and CDR2 FQGNSA. CDR3 residues: CASTRGGSETQYF. The CDR3 DNA is TGTGCCAGCACCCGAGGGGGTTCAGAGACCCAGTACTTC.

This clonotype was recorded once. The V and J genes are TRBV7-2 and TRBJ1-4; D is unresolved. The CDR3 runs 15 residues. The germline CDR1 and CDR2 sequences are SGHTA and FQGNSA. V was shortened by 1 base and J by 6 bases, with 12 bases between the two germline ends. The CDR3: CASSLGPFNDEKLFF. Written as DNA, the CDR3 is TGTGCCAGCAGCTTAGGCCCTTTCAACGATGAAAAACTGTTTTTT.

J is TRBJ1-1 and V is TRBV7-8, with D uncertain. Trimming left V 4 bases short and J 6 bases short, with 12 bases between. Germline CDR1 reads SGHVS; CDR2 reads FQNEAQ. The CDR3 consists of 13 residues. The CDR3 DNA reads as TGTGCCAGCAGCTCCGGGCGTAGGGCTGAAGCTTTCTTT. As protein: CASSSGRRAEAFF.

This clonotype was seen more than once but under ten times. V usage is TRBV18 and J usage is TRBJ1-5; D is perhaps TRBD1 (6 bases). Per the germline V gene, CDR1 is KGHSH and CDR2 is LQKENI. This CDR3 region has 14 residues. The ends were cut back, 2 bases at V and 7 bases at J, with 12 bases in the middle. CDR3 nucleotide sequence: TGTGCCAGCTCACCAAAGGACAGCGGCCAGCCCCAGCATTTT. It translates to CASSPKDSGQPQHF.

J is TRBJ2-5 and V is TRBV6-1; D assignment may be TRBD1 or TRBD2 (5 bases each). Germline CDR1 MNHNS, CDR2 SASEGT. The CDR3 is 15 amino acids. Trimming stripped 6 bases from V and 2 bases from J, with 16 bases between. CDR3 nucleotide sequence: TGTGCCAGCAGCAAAGGGACGGCCCCTCAAGAGACCCAGTACTTC. Residues: CASSKGTAPQETQYF.

V and J are TRBV20-1 and TRBJ1-3; the D is unclear. CDR1 is DFQATT and CDR2 is SNEGSKA in the germline V gene (reference sequence). Trimming cost V 8 bases and J 5 bases, with 19 bases left between them. The CDR3 is 14 amino acids. DNA for the CDR3: TGCAGTACAACCGAACGGGAACCAAGAAACACCATATATTTT. Residues: CSTTEREPRNTIYF.

The chain is built from TRBV27 and TRBJ2-7; 12 bases agree with TRBD2. CDR3 length equals 15 residues. After removal of 6 bases from V and 7 bases from J, the junction contained 10 bases not matched to a gene. Germline V gives CDR1 MNHEY, CDR2 SMNVEV (reference sequence). Here the CDR3 reads CASSLRLAGVGEQYF. The CDR3 nucleotides read TGTGCCAGCAGCCTGCGACTAGCGGGAGTAGGGGAGCAGTACTTC.

This clonotype was recorded only once. J is TRBJ1-6 and V is TRBV6-2 or TRBV6-3; D may be TRBD1 (5 bases). In germline, CDR1 is MNHEY, CDR2 SVGEGT. V was clipped by 6 bases and J by 7 bases, with 10 bases between them. The CDR3 is made up of 13 amino acids. CDR3 in DNA: TGTGCCAGCAGGTTGGCAGGGAATTCACCCCTCCACTTT. It specifies CASRLAGNSPLHF.

The gene calls are TRBV6-2 or TRBV6-3 and TRBJ1-1, with D possibly matching TRBD1 (6 bases). The V and J ends lost 2 bases and 1 base respectively, with 8 bases between them. Germline loops: CDR1 MNHEY, CDR2 SVGEGT. The CDR3 contains 14 residues. For the CDR3, the DNA is TGTGCCAGCAGTTACGACAGGCCGAACACTGAAGCTTTCTTT. This encodes CASSYDRPNTEAFF.